The 15 T cell receptor beta chains presented below share a single source sample, sequenced in a study of T cells in Graves' hyperthyroidism and ophthalmopathy. The TCR beta CDR3 regions underwent amplification using RNA transcripts as the source. First-round RT-PCR targeting the TCR CDR3 was performed with the HTBI primer set. A single record per CDR3 protein comes from TCRdb applying MiXCR to the multiplex PCR reads. The data show hundreds of thousands of distinct CDR3 sequences, roughly 15% seen once. Sequenced material: blood. All receptors derive from a woman aged 55-69 years with Graves' ophthalmopathy.

At least ten counts were recorded for this clonotype. The chain combines TRBV28 with TRBJ2-3, with TRBD1 matching over 7 bases. The CDR3 runs to 14 residues. With 2 bases clipped from V and 8 bases from J, the junction kept 7 bases outside the gene matches. Germline assignment: CDR1 MDHEN and CDR2 SYDVKM. In DNA, the CDR3 is TGTGCCAGCAGTTTAACAGGGGCTGCTGGTACGCAGTATTTT. As protein: CASSLTGAAGTQYF.

A note on this clonotype: Given a much more abundant clone one base away, this may be a read error. The chain carries TRBV27 and TRBJ2-7, with 8 bases fitting TRBD1. The CDR3 extends over 14 amino acids. Germline assignment: CDR1 MNHEY and CDR2 SMNVEV (reference sequence). Trimming took 4 bases from V and 5 from J; bases not matched to a gene: 7. Here the CDR3 reads CASSSSDRAHEQYF. CDR3 nucleotides: TGTGCCAGCAGTTCGTCGGACAGGGCCCACGAGCAGTACTTC.

This clonotype has just a few counts. The genes are TRBV27 and TRBJ1-5, with 7 bases that match TRBD1. The CDR3 length is 13 residues. J was trimmed by 5 bases and V by 6 bases; bases with no gene match: 4. Per germline, CDR1 MNHEY and CDR2 SMNVEV (reference sequence). This CDR3 reads CASSWDSHQPQHF. Here the CDR3 DNA reads TGTGCCAGCAGCTGGGACAGCCATCAGCCCCAGCATTTT.

This clonotype was seen many times. One end of the junction does not line up with germline, which may come from a read error. The J gene is TRBJ2-1, the V gene TRBV24-1, with a tentative D call TRBD2 (6 bases). Germline V lookup: CDR1 KGHDR, CDR2 SFDVKD. This CDR3 comprises 17 residues. The DNA of the CDR3 is TGTGCCACAAGTGAGTGGGTTAGCGGCCAGAGGAAAAATGAGCAGTTCTTC. It yields the protein CATSEWVSGQRKNEQFF.

In its sample, this clonotype was seen a few times. The gene calls are TRBV9 and TRBJ1-3; D ambiguous. This CDR3 is 15 amino acids long. Germline CDR1 is SGDLS and CDR2 is YYNGEE. Trimming removed 3 bases from V and 5 bases from J, with 15 bases in between. The CDR3 here is CASSADGRGRNTIYF. For the CDR3, the DNA is TGTGCCAGCAGCGCAGATGGACGCGGCCGAAACACCATATATTTT.

The V call is TRBV7-9, the J call TRBJ2-1; unclear D gene. This CDR3 has 12 amino acids. Germline CDR1 SEHNR, CDR2 FQNEAQ (reference sequence). The germline V and J ends were trimmed by 6 bases and 7 bases, with 10 bases remaining between them. The CDR3 spells CASSFTVNEQFF. The CDR3 bases are TGTGCCAGCAGTTTTACGGTGAATGAGCAGTTCTTC.

This clonotype was seen repeatedly, ten times or more. The rearrangement uses TRBV3-1 and TRBJ1-5, with D possibly matching TRBD1 (5 bases). The germline CDR1 and CDR2 sequences are LGHDT and YNNKEL (reference sequence). The V gene lost 1 base and the J gene lost 10 bases, with 14 bases spanning the gap. This CDR3 spans 14 amino acids. The CDR3 region is CASSQGRHGAPQHF. The CDR3 bases are TGTGCCAGCAGCCAAGGACGCCACGGGGCTCCCCAGCATTTT.

This clonotype was detected many times. V usage is TRBV24-1 and J usage is TRBJ1-2, with unresolved D. This CDR3 is built from 14 residues. Looked up from germline, CDR1 is KGHDR and CDR2 is SFDVKD. Trimming removed 7 bases at V and 4 bases at J, with 15 bases between. CDR3 DNA sequence: TGTGCCACCAGCGCTCAGGAATCCGGCTATGGCTACACCTTC. Protein product: CATSAQESGYGYTF.

A word on this clonotype: With a much larger clone just one base away, this may be a read error. The chain recombines TRBV28 with TRBJ2-5; D may be TRBD2 (5 bases). The CDR3 runs to 13 residues. CDR1 is MDHEN, CDR2 SYDVKM, per germline. The chain's CDR3 is CVSSSGSRETQYF. CDR3 coding DNA: TGTGTCAGCAGTTCGGGAAGCCGCGAGACCCAGTACTTC.

A remark on this clonotype: This may arise from a read error, as a much more abundant clone is one base away. The chain couples TRBV18 to TRBJ1-1, with 10 nucleotides matching TRBD1. Germline CDR1 is KGHSH and CDR2 is LQKENI. This CDR3 region has 15 residues. In DNA, the CDR3 is TGTGCCAGCCCACCACGGGACAGGGGAAACACTGAAGCTTTCTTT. Its translation: CASPPRDRGNTEAFF.

This chain connects TRBV20-1 to TRBJ1-5; D is perhaps TRBD1 (5 bases). Looked up from germline, CDR1 is DFQATT and CDR2 is SNEGSKA (reference sequence). Trimming stripped 3 bases from V and 9 bases from J, with 18 bases between. This CDR3 comprises 14 residues. CDR3 residues: CSASSSGGVGPQHF. CDR3 DNA sequence: TGCAGTGCTAGCTCTTCGGGGGGGGTAGGGCCCCAGCATTTT.

This clonotype has ten or more counts. The rearrangement joins TRBV28 to TRBJ1-1; D is undetermined. The germline V and J ends were trimmed by 8 bases and 1 base, with 14 bases remaining between them. The CDR3 length is 14 residues. Germline lookup yields CDR1 MDHEN and CDR2 SYDVKM. Here the CDR3 DNA reads TGTGCCAGCGTCATTTCAGGTCGGAACACTGAAGCTTTCTTT. As protein: CASVISGRNTEAFF.

Points on this clonotype: Given a much more abundant clone one base away, this may be a read error. The chain recombines TRBV6-2 or TRBV6-3 with TRBJ1-5; D possibly corresponds to TRBD1 (5 bases). CDR1 and CDR2 (germline): MNHEY, SVGEGT. V lost 6 bases and J 0 bases, leaving 9 bases between the germline ends. The CDR3 has 14 residues. For the CDR3, the DNA is TGTGCCAGCAGCTCCGGGGGTAGCAATCAGCCCCAGCATTTT. Protein: CASSSGGSNQPQHF.

V is TRBV3-1 and J is TRBJ2-1; no firm D call. CDR3 size: 14 residues. Trimming removed 3 bases from V and 6 bases from J, with 12 bases in between. CDR1 is LGHDT and CDR2 is YNNKEL in the germline V gene (reference sequence). The CDR3 region is CASSHRINGNEQFF. The CDR3 region has the DNA TGTGCCAGCAGCCATAGAATTAATGGCAATGAGCAGTTCTTC.

This clonotype was detected ten times or more. The chain joins TRBV11-2 to TRBJ2-7, with unresolved D. The germline V and J ends were trimmed by 1 base and 4 bases, with 8 bases remaining between them. The CDR3 spans 13 residues. In germline, CDR1 is SGHAT, CDR2 FQNNGV. The CDR3: CASSLVAGYEQYF. The CDR3 nucleotides read TGTGCCAGCAGCTTAGTTGCCGGGTACGAGCAGTACTTC.